This TCR beta chain comes out of a study of CD8 T cells in ankylosing spondylitis. Quantitative 5'-RACE was performed with molecular barcodes, and it yielded the TCR beta libraries. Each CDR3 protein gets one entry after TCRdb re-called the 5' RACE reads with MiXCR. The data contain about 69,000 distinct CDR3 sequences, under 5.5% of them singletons. Study-wide results and limits: There was a TCR beta motif, made of eight highly homologous variants, that appeared characteristic of ankylosing spondylitis blood.

The CDR3 runs to 13 residues. Deletions cut 2 bases from V and 9 bases from J, with 14 bases between. In germline, CDR1 is DFQATT, CDR2 SNEGSKA (reference sequence). Details on this clonotype: The antigen is unknown.

The chain recombines TRBV20-1 with TRBJ2-1; D may be TRBD2 (6 bases). This TCR was sampled from a male donor with ankylosing spondylitis or in good health (not recorded which). The sequencing input was blood, either unsorted or a sorted T cell fraction (not recorded which). The DNA of the CDR3 is TGCAGTGCTAGACCTCTCACTAGCACTGAGCAGTTCTTC. As protein: CSARPLTSTEQFF.